These 26 T cell receptor beta chains originate from one sample sequenced in a study of T-cell memory formation after mild COVID-19. TCRdb called the 5' RACE reads again in MiXCR, with one record for every CDR3 protein. Of 250,000 to 300,000 distinct CDR3 sequences in the sample, over 15% were seen once. Sequencing was carried out using PBMCs or a T cell subset sorted from them (not recorded which). The receptors were sampled from a man between 18 and 35 years old who had mild COVID-19 (a few samples of this study predate the infection). Cell type and time point are not known.

This clonotype occurred many times. This chain links TRBV27 with TRBJ1-6; 8 nucleotides line up with TRBD1. The CDR3 length is 14 residues. Unmatched junction bases numbered 7, after V lost 6 bases and J lost 9 bases. The germline CDR1 and CDR2 sequences are MNHEY and SMNVEV (reference sequence). CDR3 amino acids: CASRSGGGGSPLHF. CDR3 nucleotide sequence: TGTGCCAGCAGATCAGGGGGCGGGGGTTCACCCCTCCACTTT.

V and J are TRBV4-3 and TRBJ1-1; no clear D gene. Trimming stripped 0 bases from V and 1 base from J, with 12 bases between. Germline CDR1 reads LGHNA; CDR2 reads YSLEER. This CDR3 region has 16 residues. DNA for the CDR3: TGCGCCAGCAGCCAAGATTCGTATCCGGGGAACACTGAAGCTTTCTTT. Translating it yields CASSQDSYPGNTEAFF.

The chain joins TRBV12-3 or TRBV12-4 to TRBJ1-6; maybe TRBD1 (5 bases). Trimming removed 2 bases at V and 14 bases at J, with 10 bases between. The CDR3 has 12 amino acids. In DNA form, the CDR3 reads TGTGCCAGCAGTTTACAGGGATCCACCCTCCACTTT. This gives the protein CASSLQGSTLHF.

The gene calls are TRBV14 and TRBJ2-1; D unclear. The germline V gene encodes CDR1 SGHDN and CDR2 FVKESK. Deletions cut 0 bases from V and 3 bases from J, with 9 bases between. This CDR3 comprises 15 residues. CDR3 nucleotide sequence: TGTGCCAGCAGCCAAGATTTCGGCAGCTACAATGAGCAGTTCTTC. Translating gives CASSQDFGSYNEQFF.

The CDR3 bases are TGCGCCAGCAGCGGCAACGGAAACGGGGAGCTGTTTTTT. Translation gives CASSGNGNGELFF. The chain uses TRBV5-1 and TRBJ2-2; D remains ambiguous. The germline V and J ends were trimmed by 4 bases and 7 bases, with 11 bases remaining between them. The CDR3 has 13 residues. Germline V lookup: CDR1 SGHRS, CDR2 YFSETQ.

The table lists this clonotype with many counts. This chain connects TRBV7-2 to TRBJ1-6; weak D call: TRBD1 (6 bases). Germline V gene lookup returns CDR1 SGHTA and CDR2 FQGNSA. V lost 5 bases to trimming and J lost 9 bases, with 17 bases between them. The CDR3 spans 15 residues. The CDR3 DNA reads as TGTGCCAGCAGCCCAGGGGTAGGGGCGGCTTCACCCCTCCACTTT. Translated: CASSPGVGAASPLHF.

V and J are TRBV10-3 and TRBJ2-1; 15 positions agree with TRBD2. The junction had 4 bases not matched to a gene; V was cut back by 0 bases and J by 10 bases. The CDR3 totals 16 residues. Germline V gives CDR1 ENHRY, CDR2 SYGVKD. The CDR3 sequence: CAISESRGLAGGEQFF. CDR3 nucleotide sequence: TGTGCCATCAGTGAGTCTAGGGGACTAGCGGGGGGCGAGCAGTTCTTC.

A few counts support this clonotype. The chain couples TRBV4-3 to TRBJ2-3; TRBD2 agrees at 7 bases. CDR3 size: 16 residues. V lost 3 bases, J lost 6 bases, and 12 bases stayed unmatched. Germline CDR1 LGHNA, CDR2 YSLEER. CDR3 loop: CASSHLERGIGDTQYF. The CDR3 coding sequence is TGCGCCAGCAGCCATCTGGAGCGGGGAATAGGGGATACGCAGTATTTT.

This clonotype was counted only a few times. The chain's CDR3 is CASSPTGRGNQPQHF. The CDR3 nucleotides read TGTGCCAGCTCACCGACAGGGAGAGGCAATCAGCCCCAGCATTTT. The V gene is TRBV18, the J gene TRBJ1-5; 7 nucleotides line up with TRBD1. V was clipped by 3 bases and J by 2 bases; unmatched bases: 4. The germline CDR1 and CDR2 sequences are KGHSH and LQKENI. The length of the CDR3 is 15 residues.

The rearrangement links TRBV10-1 to TRBJ1-1, with 7 bases identical to TRBD1. This CDR3 region has 12 residues. Germline V CDR1 and CDR2: WNHNN, SYGVQD (reference sequence). V lost 5 bases and J lost 5; bases outside the gene matches: 2. CDR3 protein: CASSTQGTEAFF. The CDR3 DNA reads as TGCGCCAGCAGTACACAGGGGACTGAAGCTTTCTTT.

The chain combines TRBV5-6 with TRBJ1-5; the D gene is possibly TRBD1 (5 bases). With 4 bases removed from V and 7 bases from J, the gap between germline ends came to 15 bases. Germline V CDR1 and CDR2: SGHDT, YYEEEE. CDR3 size: 14 residues. CDR3 DNA sequence: TGTGCCAGCAGCCGACGGCGCGGGGGACAGCCCCAGCATTTT. Protein: CASSRRRGGQPQHF.

The V gene is TRBV9, the J gene TRBJ2-7, with D perhaps TRBD1 or TRBD2 (7 bases each). This CDR3 region has 15 residues. In germline, CDR1 is SGDLS, CDR2 YYNGEE. Trimming took off 3 bases at V and 2 bases at J, with 15 bases between the two ends. Here the CDR3 reads CASSEGGRGPYEQYV. CDR3 DNA sequence: TGTGCCAGCAGCGAAGGGGGGAGGGGGCCCTACGAGCAGTACGTC.

The chain combines TRBV28 with TRBJ2-7; possibly TRBD1 for D (6 bases). Trimming shortened V by 5 bases and J by 3 bases, and 17 bases separated the two germline ends. This CDR3 contains 15 residues. CDR1 and CDR2 from the germline V gene are MDHEN and SYDVKM. In DNA form, the CDR3 reads TGTGCCAGCAGTGAACAGGGTCCTAACCACTACGAGCAGTACGTC. Its translation is CASSEQGPNHYEQYV.

There are a few counts of this clonotype. The chain is built from TRBV29-1 and TRBJ1-1, with D tentatively TRBD1 (6 bases). V dropped 3 bases and J dropped 3 bases, with 20 bases sitting between them. Germline CDR1 reads SQVTM; CDR2 reads ANQGSEA. This CDR3 region has 16 residues. The CDR3 region is CSVEGHRAGADTEAFF. In DNA, the CDR3 is TGCAGCGTTGAGGGACATCGGGCGGGAGCGGACACTGAAGCTTTCTTT.

The J gene is TRBJ2-7, the V gene TRBV6-2 or TRBV6-3, with D possibly matching TRBD1 (5 bases). With 6 bases removed from V and 0 bases from J, the gap between germline ends came to 15 bases. The CDR3 spans 15 residues. The germline gives CDR1 MNHEY, CDR2 SVGEGT. DNA for the CDR3: TGTGCCAGCAGGACTCTTCGACAGCTCTCCTACGAGCAGTACTTC. It codes for CASRTLRQLSYEQYF.

The genes are TRBV7-2 and TRBJ1-1; the match to TRBD1 covers 7 bases. The CDR3 loop spans 12 amino acids. Per the germline V gene, CDR1 is SGHTA and CDR2 is FQGNSA. The junction had 7 bases not matched to a gene; V was cut back by 4 bases and J by 11 bases. This CDR3 is CASSSTGNGAFF. For the CDR3, the DNA is TGTGCCAGCAGCTCGACAGGGAATGGGGCTTTCTTT. The full variable domain, rest sourced from reference TRBV7-2 and TRBJ1-1, is GAGVSQSPSNKVTEKGKDVELRCDPISGHTALYWYRQSLGQGLEFLIYFQGNSAPDKSGLPSDRFSAERTGGSVSTLTIQRTQQEDSAVYLCASSSTGNGAFFGQGTRLTVV.

The chain couples TRBV4-3 to TRBJ1-2, with D perhaps matching TRBD1 (5 bases). Trimming removed 0 bases at V and 2 bases at J, with 10 bases between. This CDR3 contains 15 residues. Germline V CDR1 and CDR2: LGHNA, YSLEER. The CDR3 bases are TGCGCCAGCAGCCAAGATCGGGGGGGGAACTATGGCTACACCTTC. The encoded protein is CASSQDRGGNYGYTF.

V and J are TRBV5-6 and TRBJ1-2; TRBD1 matches at 7 bases. The length of the CDR3 is 15 residues. The V and J ends lost 2 bases and 8 bases, in that order; junction bases with no gene match: 12. Germline-derived CDR1 and CDR2 are SGHDT and YYEEEE. The CDR3 reads CASSLFDREGKGYTF. CDR3 DNA sequence: TGTGCCAGCAGCTTATTCGACAGGGAAGGAAAGGGCTACACCTTC.

This chain joins TRBV24-1 and TRBJ1-1; 7 bases fit TRBD1. Per germline, CDR1 KGHDR and CDR2 SFDVKD. After removal of 4 bases from V and 1 base from J, the junction contained 5 bases not matched to a gene. The CDR3 totals 15 residues. The CDR3 nucleotides read TGTGCCACCAGTGACCCTCGGACAGGGAACACTGAAGCTTTCTTT. It encodes CATSDPRTGNTEAFF.

This clonotype was counted a few times. The chain carries TRBV5-6 and TRBJ2-1; 7 nucleotides match TRBD1. Losses at the gene ends were 3 bases for V and 9 bases for J; bases not matched to a gene: 12. There are 15 residues in the CDR3. Germline V gene data show CDR1 as SGHDT and CDR2 as YYEEEE. CDR3: CASSSQPTGSGEQFF. The CDR3 DNA reads TGTGCCAGCAGCTCGCAACCGACAGGGTCTGGTGAGCAGTTCTTC.

The gene calls are TRBV4-2 and TRBJ2-5; 8 nucleotides agree with TRBD1. The ends lost 4 bases at V and 4 bases at J; junction bases unmatched: 5. Germline-derived CDR1 and CDR2 are LGHNA and YNFKEQ. The length of the CDR3 is 14 residues. In DNA, the CDR3 is TGTGCCAGCAGCCGTGACAGGGGAACAGAGACCCAGTACTTC. This sequence encodes CASSRDRGTETQYF.

This clonotype turned up a few times. This CDR3 is CASSQVDRGWNEQFF. The CDR3 DNA is TGTGCCAGCAGCCAAGTGGACAGGGGTTGGAATGAGCAGTTCTTC. J is TRBJ2-1 and V is TRBV14; TRBD1 matches 9 bases. V gave up 1 base and J gave up 7 bases; unmatched junction bases: 5. The CDR3 loop spans 15 amino acids. Germline lookup yields CDR1 SGHDN and CDR2 FVKESK.

Only a few counts were recorded for this clonotype. The gene calls are TRBV5-1 and TRBJ2-1, with TRBD2 matching over 7 bases. The J segment lost 0 bases and the V segment lost 5 bases, leaving 5 bases of the junction unmatched. Per the germline V gene, CDR1 is SGHRS and CDR2 is YFSETQ. The CDR3 consists of 15 residues. The CDR3 loop reads CASREGGSSYNEQFF. CDR3 coding DNA: TGCGCCAGCAGGGAGGGCGGGAGCTCCTACAATGAGCAGTTCTTC.

J is TRBJ2-2 and V is TRBV7-6; 8 bases line up with TRBD1. V lost 5 bases, J lost 7 bases, and 3 bases stayed unmatched. The germline gives CDR1 SGHVS, CDR2 FNYEAQ. The CDR3 has 13 amino acids. The CDR3: CASSGQGGGELFF. CDR3 bases: TGTGCCAGCAGCGGACAGGGTGGCGGGGAGCTGTTTTTT. Based on the CDR3 plus reference TRBV7-6 and TRBJ2-2, the full variable domain is GAGVSQSPRYKVTKRGQDVALRCDPISGHVSLYWYRQALGQGPEFLTYFNYEAQQDKSGLPNDRFSAERPEGSISTLTIQRTEQRDSAMYRCASSGQGGGELFFGEGSRLTVL.

This clonotype occurred a few times. V is TRBV7-2 and J is TRBJ2-5; D might be TRBD1 (7 bases). The CDR3 has 14 residues. CDR1 is SGHTA and CDR2 is FQGNSA in the germline V gene. Between the trimmed V and J ends, which lost 5 bases and 2 bases, there was a span of 12 bases. Here the CDR3 reads CASSAQGTQETQYF. The CDR3 nucleotides are TGTGCCAGCAGCGCACAGGGGACTCAAGAGACCCAGTACTTC.

The table lists this clonotype with a few counts. V usage is TRBV10-1 and J usage is TRBJ2-2; D not resolved. Germline CDR1 and CDR2: WNHNN and SYGVQD (reference sequence). Trimming shortened V by 5 bases and J by 8 bases, and 12 bases separated the two germline ends. The CDR3 is made up of 13 amino acids. The CDR3 loop is CASSRNIPGELFF. DNA of the CDR3: TGCGCCAGCAGTCGCAACATCCCTGGGGAGCTGTTTTTT.